A few counts support the clone carrying this TCR beta chain. TCRdb recomputed calls from the PCR reads with MiXCR, one row per CDR3 protein. The table shows 84,000 or so distinct CDR3 sequences, with over 45% occurring only once. This entry is derived from a study of CDR3 diversity in severe acne. Trimming took 4 bases from V and 1 from J, leaving 10 bases between them. Germline loops: CDR1 GTSNPN, CDR2 SVGIG (reference sequence). The CDR3 spans 13 residues. The clonotype was recovered from a male donor in good health, serving as a control. The specimen was blood. This chain joins TRBV30 and TRBJ1-1; no firm D call. The CDR3 protein is CAWMDSPNTEAFF. CDR3 nucleotides: TGTGCCTGGATGGACTCCCCGAACACTGAAGCTTTCTTT.